One sample yielded the 25 T cell receptor beta chains listed below, sequenced in a study of blood T cell repertoires in COVID-19. Profiling relied on immunoSEQ multiplex PCR, and the TCRdb table lists in-frame clones only, not all of them. Among 300,000 to 350,000 clones listed, roughly 90% were seen once. Sequenced material: peripheral blood. The receptors here all came from a young man with COVID-19, enrolled during active disease.

The V gene is TRBV5-4, the J gene TRBJ2-4; 8 bases agree with TRBD1. V shed 4 bases, J shed 6 bases, and the junction held 3 bases outside the gene matches. The CDR3 has 13 amino acids. Germline CDR1 SGHNT, CDR2 YYREEE (reference sequence). The CDR3 DNA sequence: TGTGCCAGCAGCCTCGGACAGGGAAACATTCAGTACTTC. Its protein product is CASSLGQGNIQYF.

V gene TRBV6-1 combines with J gene TRBJ2-7; D gene ambiguous. CDR3 length equals 15 residues. V dropped 0 bases and J dropped 1 base, with 10 bases sitting between them. The germline CDR1 and CDR2 sequences are MNHNS and SASEGT. Written as DNA, the CDR3 is TGTGCCAGCAGTGAAGCGCCAGTTCCGTCCTACGAGCAGTACTTC. This gives the protein CASSEAPVPSYEQYF.

The CDR3 coding sequence is TGTGCCAGCAGTTCCCGGGACAGGGCTGCCTACGAGCAGTACTTC. Protein product: CASSSRDRAAYEQYF. The gene calls are TRBV27 and TRBJ2-7; TRBD1 matches 9 bases. Looked up from germline, CDR1 is MNHEY and CDR2 is SMNVEV (reference sequence). V was pared by 4 bases and J by 2 bases, with 6 bases of the junction left unmatched. The CDR3 loop spans 15 amino acids.

The J gene is TRBJ2-1, the V gene TRBV13; D perhaps matches TRBD1 (7 bases). CDR1 PRHDT and CDR2 FYEKMQ come from the germline V gene (reference sequence). The CDR3 sequence is 16 residues long. Deletions cut 1 base from V and 1 base from J, with 11 bases between. In DNA form, the CDR3 reads TGTGCCAGCAGCTTAGAACAGGGGACTTCCTACAATGAGCAGTTCTTC. Its translation is CASSLEQGTSYNEQFF.

V is TRBV6-2 or TRBV6-3 and J is TRBJ2-1, with 9 bases that match TRBD2. CDR1 MNHEY and CDR2 SVGEGT come from the germline V gene. Losses at the gene ends were 2 bases for V and 0 bases for J; bases not matched to a gene: 17. This CDR3 contains 21 residues. The CDR3 DNA sequence: TGTGCCAGCAGTTACCCTGGGTTGGTAGCGGGGGTCACAGCCTCCTACAATGAGCAGTTCTTC. Protein sequence: CASSYPGLVAGVTASYNEQFF.

The CDR3 DNA sequence: TGTGCCAGCAGCTTGCAGGGATCAACTAATGAAAAACTGTTTTTT. Translation gives CASSLQGSTNEKLFF. This sequence joins TRBV5-6 and TRBJ1-4; TRBD1 might be the D (5 bases). V shed 1 base and J shed 0 bases, with 7 bases lying between them. CDR1 is SGHDT and CDR2 is YYEEEE in the germline V gene. The CDR3 is 15 amino acids.

The rearrangement links TRBV7-3 to TRBJ2-1; the D gene is possibly TRBD2 (6 bases). Germline CDR1 is SGHTA and CDR2 is FQGTGA. Trimming stripped 1 base from V and 3 bases from J, with 10 bases between. This CDR3 has 15 amino acids. Here the CDR3 DNA reads TGTGCCAGCAGCTTAATCGCGGGAATCTACAATGAGCAGTTCTTC. It codes for CASSLIAGIYNEQFF. Complete variable domain (other parts from reference TRBV7-3 and TRBJ2-1): GAGVSQTPSNKVTEKGKYVELRCDPISGHTALYWYRQSLGQGPEFLIYFQGTGAADDSGLPNDRFFAVRPEGSVSTLKIQRTERGDSAVYLCASSLIAGIYNEQFFGPGTRLTVL.

The genes are TRBV4-3 and TRBJ2-6, with TRBD2 as a possible D gene (5 bases). The length of the CDR3 is 17 residues. V lost 1 base to trimming and J lost 0 bases, with 10 bases between them. Looked up from germline, CDR1 is LGHNA and CDR2 is YSLEER. The CDR3 sequence: CASSQGLRGSGANVLTF. CDR3 nucleotides: TGCGCCAGCAGCCAAGGTCTACGGGGCTCTGGGGCCAACGTCCTGACTTTC.

The genes are TRBV5-4 and TRBJ2-3, with a weak D call TRBD2 (7 bases). The CDR3 is 16 residues long. Looked up from germline, CDR1 is SGHNT and CDR2 is YYREEE (reference sequence). The V and J ends lost 5 bases and 0 bases respectively, with 16 bases between them. The CDR3 DNA is TGTGCCAGCAGTCCGGGGGGCCCCAGAAGCACAGATACGCAGTATTTT. Translating it yields CASSPGGPRSTDTQYF.

The chain recombines TRBV6-5 with TRBJ2-1; D is undetermined. The V end was cut by 6 bases, the J end by 3 bases, with 12 bases between. This CDR3 has 14 amino acids. CDR1 and CDR2 (germline): MNHEY, SVGAGI. In nucleotides, the CDR3 is TGTGCCAGCAGCTTACAGCAGAACTACAATGAGCAGTTCTTC. Translated: CASSLQQNYNEQFF.

This sequence joins TRBV30 and TRBJ2-2; maybe TRBD2 (5 bases). The CDR3 loop spans 15 amino acids. Looked up from germline, CDR1 is GTSNPN and CDR2 is SVGIG (reference sequence). Trimming stripped 5 bases from V and 2 bases from J, with 15 bases between. Here the CDR3 DNA reads TGTGCCTGGCATAACGGGATTCATAACACCGGGGAGCTGTTTTTT. Its translation: CAWHNGIHNTGELFF. Combining the CDR3 with reference TRBV30 and TRBJ2-2 gives the whole variable domain SQTIHQWPATLVQPVGSPLSLECTVEGTSNPNLYWYRQAAGRGLQLLFYSVGIGQISSEVPQNLSASRPQDRQFILSSKKLLLSDSGFYLCAWHNGIHNTGELFFGEGSRLTVL.

The chain recombines TRBV9 with TRBJ1-1, with 10 bases fitting TRBD1. The CDR3 length is 15 residues. V was pared by 3 bases and J by 4 bases, with 6 bases of the junction left unmatched. CDR1 and CDR2 (germline): SGDLS, YYNGEE. The CDR3 DNA is TGTGCCAGCAGCGGACAGGGGGCGCGGGGCACTGAAGCTTTCTTT. This encodes CASSGQGARGTEAFF.

The chain uses TRBV7-2 and TRBJ2-7, with 8 bases matching TRBD2. The germline V gene has CDR1 SGHTA and CDR2 FQGNSA. This CDR3 region has 16 residues. Trimming removed 5 bases from V and 2 bases from J; junction bases left unmatched: 11. The CDR3 reads CASSLRTSGAPYEQYF. The DNA for the CDR3 is TGTGCCAGCAGCCTACGAACTAGCGGAGCTCCCTACGAGCAGTACTTC.

The J gene is TRBJ1-4, the V gene TRBV12-3 or TRBV12-4; D remains unclear. Trimming left V 5 bases short and J 3 bases short, with 7 bases between. The CDR3 runs to 13 residues. The CDR3 spells CASSERPNEKLFF. The CDR3 DNA follows: TGTGCCAGCAGTGAGCGACCTAATGAAAAACTGTTTTTT.

This clone was recorded once. This chain uses TRBV4-2 with TRBJ1-2; D remains ambiguous. This CDR3 contains 19 residues. Germline V lookup: CDR1 LGHNA, CDR2 YNFKEQ. The V end lost 3 bases, the J end lost 2 bases, and 25 bases lay between the germline ends. This CDR3 reads CASSQDGKGVLGKNYGYTF. Here the CDR3 DNA reads TGTGCCAGCAGCCAGGACGGGAAAGGTGTTTTGGGGAAAAACTATGGCTACACCTTC.

V usage is TRBV5-5 and J usage is TRBJ1-1, with a tentative D call TRBD1 (6 bases). The CDR3 covers 16 residues. Germline V gene sequence: CDR1 SGHKS, CDR2 YYEKEE (reference sequence). Trimming shortened V by 0 bases and J by 0 bases, and 12 bases separated the two germline ends. CDR3 region: CASSLGWQGLNTEAFF. CDR3 sequence (DNA): TGTGCCAGCAGCTTGGGATGGCAGGGGCTGAACACTGAAGCTTTCTTT.

The J gene is TRBJ1-3, the V gene TRBV12-5, with TRBD1 matching 8 bases. Germline lookup yields CDR1 LGHNT and CDR2 FRNRAP. Unmatched junction bases numbered 12, after V lost 5 bases and J lost 3 bases. The CDR3 has 17 amino acids. The chain's CDR3 is CASGRDRSREYGNTIYF. As DNA, the CDR3 is TGTGCTAGTGGTCGGGACAGGTCCCGCGAGTATGGAAACACCATATATTTT.

Points on this clone: This specimen includes other DNA sequences encoding the same CDR3. The V call is TRBV5-1, the J call TRBJ2-7; a possible D gene is TRBD2 (5 bases). Trimming left V 2 bases short and J 0 bases short, with 9 bases between. This CDR3 region has 14 residues. CDR1 is SGHRS, CDR2 YFSETQ, per germline. As DNA, the CDR3 is TGCGCCAGCAGCTTAGGACTGAGCTCCTACGAGCAGTACTTC. It yields the protein CASSLGLSSYEQYF.

This rearrangement joins TRBV27 to TRBJ1-5; 8 positions agree with TRBD1. Per germline, CDR1 MNHEY and CDR2 SMNVEV (reference sequence). Germline trimming cut 3 bases from V and 12 bases from J; bases unmatched to any gene: 19. There are 17 residues in the CDR3. CDR3 sequence reads: CASSFRPPQGASLSQHF. In DNA, the CDR3 is TGTGCCAGCAGTTTTAGGCCTCCTCAGGGGGCTTCCCTTAGCCAGCATTTT.

This chain links TRBV11-2 with TRBJ2-5, with D perhaps matching TRBD1 (6 bases). Trimming removed 5 bases from V and 1 base from J, with 11 bases in between. The CDR3 totals 14 residues. Germline V CDR1 and CDR2: SGHAT, FQNNGV. The CDR3 loop is CASSPTGLQETQYF. CDR3 DNA sequence: TGTGCCAGCAGCCCTACAGGGCTCCAAGAGACCCAGTACTTC.

This chain links TRBV11-2 with TRBJ1-1, with D maybe TRBD1 (6 bases). The length of the CDR3 is 14 residues. CDR1 is SGHAT, CDR2 FQNNGV, per germline. Trimming removed 3 bases at V and 7 bases at J, with 15 bases between. Written as DNA, the CDR3 is TGTGCCAGCAGCTTGGAGTCAACAGGGTTTGAAGCTTTCTTT. Its protein product is CASSLESTGFEAFF.

This sequence joins TRBV19 and TRBJ2-3; 10 bases agree with TRBD2. Germline CDR1 and CDR2: LNHDA and SQIVND (reference sequence). J was trimmed by 5 bases and V by 3 bases; bases with no gene match: 5. The CDR3 is 15 residues long. The CDR3 spells CASSMSGGAGDTQYF. CDR3 in DNA: TGTGCCAGTAGTATGAGCGGGGGGGCAGGAGATACGCAGTATTTT.

In this sample, this clone turned up once. This rearrangement joins TRBV7-2 to TRBJ2-1; 10 nucleotides match TRBD2. V lost 3 bases to trimming and J lost 7 bases; unmatched junction nucleotides: 6. Germline V gene lookup returns CDR1 SGHTA and CDR2 FQGNSA. There are 15 residues in the CDR3. The CDR3 region is CASSFRSGGANEQFF. In DNA, the CDR3 is TGTGCCAGCAGCTTTCGAAGCGGGGGGGCGAATGAGCAGTTCTTC.

V is TRBV18 and J is TRBJ1-1, with D possibly TRBD1 on 5 matching bases. CDR1 and CDR2 (germline): KGHSH, LQKENI. V dropped 6 bases and J dropped 3 bases, with 11 bases sitting between them. The CDR3 contains 13 residues. The CDR3 loop is CASSPDRYTEAFF. CDR3 sequence (DNA): TGTGCCAGCTCCCCAGACAGATACACTGAAGCTTTCTTT. Variable domain in full (rest from reference TRBV18 and TRBJ1-1): NAGVMQNPRHLVRRRGQEARLRCSPMKGHSHVYWYRQLPEEGLKFMVYLQKENIIDESGMPKERFSAEFPKEGPSILRIQQVVRGDSAAYFCASSPDRYTEAFFGQGTRLTVV.

A single count supports this clone. The chain combines TRBV24-1 with TRBJ1-5; TRBD1 agrees at 8 bases. After removal of 2 bases from V and 5 bases from J, the junction contained 4 bases not matched to a gene. This CDR3 region has 15 residues. Germline V CDR1 and CDR2: KGHDR, SFDVKD. The DNA of the CDR3 is TGTGCCACCAGTGATTCTACAGGGGGGGATCAGCCCCAGCATTTT. Its protein product is CATSDSTGGDQPQHF.